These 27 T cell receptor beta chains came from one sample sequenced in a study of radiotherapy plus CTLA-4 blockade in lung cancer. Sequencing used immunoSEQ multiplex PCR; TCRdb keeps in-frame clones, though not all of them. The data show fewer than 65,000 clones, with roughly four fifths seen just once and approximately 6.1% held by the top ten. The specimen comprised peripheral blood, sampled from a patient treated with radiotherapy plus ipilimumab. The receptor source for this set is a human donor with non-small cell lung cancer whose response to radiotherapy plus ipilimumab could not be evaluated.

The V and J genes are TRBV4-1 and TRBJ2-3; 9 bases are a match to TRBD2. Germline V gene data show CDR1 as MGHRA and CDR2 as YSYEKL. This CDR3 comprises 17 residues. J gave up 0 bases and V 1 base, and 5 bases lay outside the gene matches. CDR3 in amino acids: CASSQGRTSGSTDTQYF. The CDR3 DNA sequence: TGCGCCAGCAGCCAAGGAAGAACTAGCGGGAGCACAGATACGCAGTATTTT.

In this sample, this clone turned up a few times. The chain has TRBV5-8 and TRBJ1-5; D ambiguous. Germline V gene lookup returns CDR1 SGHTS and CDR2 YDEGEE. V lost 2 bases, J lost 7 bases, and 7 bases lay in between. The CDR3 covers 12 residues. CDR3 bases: TGTGCCAGCAGCTTCAGTTTCCAGCCCCAGCATTTT. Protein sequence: CASSFSFQPQHF. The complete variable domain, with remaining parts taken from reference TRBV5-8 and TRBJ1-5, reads EAGVTQSPTHLIKTRGQQATLRCSPISGHTSVYWYQQALGLGLQFLLWYDEGEERNRGNFPPRFSGRQFPNYSSELNVNALELEDSALYLCASSFSFQPQHFGDGTRLSIL.

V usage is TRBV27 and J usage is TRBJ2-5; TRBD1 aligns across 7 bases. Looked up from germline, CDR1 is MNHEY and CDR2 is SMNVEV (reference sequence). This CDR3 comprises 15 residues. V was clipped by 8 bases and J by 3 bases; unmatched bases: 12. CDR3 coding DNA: TGTGCCAGCTCCCTCCTCCGGGACAGAAAAGAGACCCAGTACTTC. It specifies CASSLLRDRKETQYF.

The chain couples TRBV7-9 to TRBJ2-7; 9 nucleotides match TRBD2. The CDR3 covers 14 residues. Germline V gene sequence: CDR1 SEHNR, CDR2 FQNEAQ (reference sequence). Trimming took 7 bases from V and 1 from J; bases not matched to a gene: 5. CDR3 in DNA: TGTGCCAGCACCCCGGGACTAGCTTCCTACGAGCAGTACTTC. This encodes CASTPGLASYEQYF.

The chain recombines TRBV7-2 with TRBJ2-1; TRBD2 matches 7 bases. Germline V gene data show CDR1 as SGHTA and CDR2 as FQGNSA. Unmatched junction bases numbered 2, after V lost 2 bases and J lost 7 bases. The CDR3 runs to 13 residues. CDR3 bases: TGTGCCAGCAGCTTATGGGAGGGTAATGAGCAGTTCTTC. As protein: CASSLWEGNEQFF.

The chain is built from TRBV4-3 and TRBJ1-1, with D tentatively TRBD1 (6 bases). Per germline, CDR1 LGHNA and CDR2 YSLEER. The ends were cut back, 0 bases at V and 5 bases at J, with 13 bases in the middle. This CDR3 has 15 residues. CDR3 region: CASSQERGAGTEAFF. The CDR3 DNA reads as TGCGCCAGCAGCCAAGAGCGGGGGGCCGGTACTGAAGCTTTCTTT.

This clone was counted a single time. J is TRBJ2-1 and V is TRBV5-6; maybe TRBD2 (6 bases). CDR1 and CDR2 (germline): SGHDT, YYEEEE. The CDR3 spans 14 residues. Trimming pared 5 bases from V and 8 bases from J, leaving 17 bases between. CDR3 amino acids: CASSHGTAADEQFF. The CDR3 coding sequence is TGTGCCAGCAGTCACGGGACTGCCGCGGATGAGCAGTTCTTC.

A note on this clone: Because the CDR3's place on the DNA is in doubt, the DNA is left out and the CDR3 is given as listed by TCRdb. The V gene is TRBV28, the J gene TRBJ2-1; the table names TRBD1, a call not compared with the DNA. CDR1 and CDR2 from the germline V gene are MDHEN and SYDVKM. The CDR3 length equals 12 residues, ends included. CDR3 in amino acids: CASSFGFGAEFF.

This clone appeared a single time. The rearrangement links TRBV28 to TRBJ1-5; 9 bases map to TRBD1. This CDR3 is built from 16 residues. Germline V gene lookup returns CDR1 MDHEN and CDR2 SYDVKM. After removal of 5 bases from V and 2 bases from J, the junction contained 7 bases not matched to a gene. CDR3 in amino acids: CASSSAGTGRNQPQHF. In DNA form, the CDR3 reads TGTGCCAGCAGTAGCGCTGGGACAGGGCGCAATCAGCCCCAGCATTTT. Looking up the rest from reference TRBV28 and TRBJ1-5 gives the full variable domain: DVKVTQSSRYLVKRTGEKVFLECVQDMDHENMFWYRQDPGLGLRLIYFSYDVKMKEKGDIPEGYSVSREKKERFSLILESASTNQTSMYLCASSSAGTGRNQPQHFGDGTRLSIL.

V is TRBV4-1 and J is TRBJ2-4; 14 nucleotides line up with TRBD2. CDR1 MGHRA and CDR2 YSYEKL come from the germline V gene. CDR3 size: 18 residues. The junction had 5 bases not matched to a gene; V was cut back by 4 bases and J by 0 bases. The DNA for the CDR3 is TGCGCCAGCAGCCTGGGACTAGCGGGGGCAAAAGCCAAAAACATTCAGTACTTC. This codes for CASSLGLAGAKAKNIQYF.

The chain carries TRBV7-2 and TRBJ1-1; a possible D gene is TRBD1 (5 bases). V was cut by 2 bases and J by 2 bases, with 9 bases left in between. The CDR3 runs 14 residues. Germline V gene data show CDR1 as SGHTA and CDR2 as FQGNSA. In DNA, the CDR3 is TGTGCCAGCAGCTTATACAGGAGCAACACTGAAGCTTTCTTT. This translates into CASSLYRSNTEAFF. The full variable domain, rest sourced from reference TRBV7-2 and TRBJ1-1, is GAGVSQSPSNKVTEKGKDVELRCDPISGHTALYWYRQSLGQGLEFLIYFQGNSAPDKSGLPSDRFSAERTGGSVSTLTIQRTQQEDSAVYLCASSLYRSNTEAFFGQGTRLTVV.

The CDR3 coding sequence is TGTGCCAGCAGCAGGGGGGGAGGGGAGCAGTTCTTC. Translation gives CASSRGGGEQFF. The V gene is TRBV7-2, the J gene TRBJ2-1; D is perhaps TRBD2 (7 bases). Germline assignment: CDR1 SGHTA and CDR2 FQGNSA. The CDR3 extends over 12 amino acids. The V end lost 5 bases, the J end lost 10 bases, and 12 bases lay between the germline ends.

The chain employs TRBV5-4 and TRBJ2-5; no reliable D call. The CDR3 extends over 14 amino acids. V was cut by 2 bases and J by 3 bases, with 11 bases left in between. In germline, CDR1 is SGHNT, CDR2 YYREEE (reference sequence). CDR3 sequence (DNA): TGTGCCAGCAGCTTCAGCGCGTTTGAAGAGACCCAGTACTTC. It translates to CASSFSAFEETQYF.

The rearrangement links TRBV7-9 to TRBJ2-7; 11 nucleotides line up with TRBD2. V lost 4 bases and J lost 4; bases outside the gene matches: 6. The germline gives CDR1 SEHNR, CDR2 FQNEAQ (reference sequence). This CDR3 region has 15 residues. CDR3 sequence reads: CASSWGTSGNYEQYF. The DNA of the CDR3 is TGTGCCAGCAGCTGGGGGACTAGCGGAAATTACGAGCAGTACTTC.

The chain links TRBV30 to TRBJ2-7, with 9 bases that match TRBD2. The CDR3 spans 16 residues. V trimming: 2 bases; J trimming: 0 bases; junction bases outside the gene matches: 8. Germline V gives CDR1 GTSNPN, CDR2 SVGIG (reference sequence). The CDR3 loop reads CAWSSASGIPSYEQYF. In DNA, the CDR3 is TGTGCCTGGAGTTCGGCTAGCGGGATCCCCTCCTACGAGCAGTACTTC.

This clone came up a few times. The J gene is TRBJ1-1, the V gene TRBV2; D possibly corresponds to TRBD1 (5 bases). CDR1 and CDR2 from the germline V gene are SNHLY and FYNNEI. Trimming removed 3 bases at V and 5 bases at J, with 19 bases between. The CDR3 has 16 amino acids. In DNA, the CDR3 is TGTGCCAGCAGTGATGAAGGGGCCCAACGGGGGACTGAAGCTTTCTTT. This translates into CASSDEGAQRGTEAFF.

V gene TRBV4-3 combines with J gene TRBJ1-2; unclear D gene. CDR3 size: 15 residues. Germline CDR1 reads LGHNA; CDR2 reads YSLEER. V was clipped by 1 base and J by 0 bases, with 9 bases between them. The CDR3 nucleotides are TGCGCCAGCAGCCAAGTAGTAAAGACTAACTATGGCTACACCTTC. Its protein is CASSQVVKTNYGYTF.

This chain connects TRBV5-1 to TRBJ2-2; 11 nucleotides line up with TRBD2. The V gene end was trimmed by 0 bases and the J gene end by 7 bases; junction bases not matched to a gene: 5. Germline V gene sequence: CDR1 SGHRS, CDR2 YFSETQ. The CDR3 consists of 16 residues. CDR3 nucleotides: TGCGCCAGCAGCTTGGGAACTAGCGGGAGCGTCGGGGAGCTGTTTTTT. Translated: CASSLGTSGSVGELFF.

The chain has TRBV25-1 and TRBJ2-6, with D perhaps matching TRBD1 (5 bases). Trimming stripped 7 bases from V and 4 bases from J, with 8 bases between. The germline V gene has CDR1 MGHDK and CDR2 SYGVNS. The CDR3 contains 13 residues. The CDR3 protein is CASTGSGANVLTF. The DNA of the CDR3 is TGTGCCAGCACAGGGTCCGGGGCCAACGTCCTGACTTTC.

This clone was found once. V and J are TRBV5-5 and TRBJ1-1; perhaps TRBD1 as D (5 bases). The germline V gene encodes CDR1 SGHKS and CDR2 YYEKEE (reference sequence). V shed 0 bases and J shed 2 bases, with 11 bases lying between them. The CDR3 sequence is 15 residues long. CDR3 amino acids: CASSLGGITNTEAFF. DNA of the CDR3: TGTGCCAGCAGCTTGGGGGGCATTACAAACACTGAAGCTTTCTTT.

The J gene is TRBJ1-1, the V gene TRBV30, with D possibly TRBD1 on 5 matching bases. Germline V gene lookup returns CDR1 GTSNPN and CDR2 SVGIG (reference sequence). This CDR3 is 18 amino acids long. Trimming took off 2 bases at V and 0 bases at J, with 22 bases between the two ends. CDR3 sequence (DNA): TGTGCCTGGAGTACCCCCCAGTCGGGGGTCGGAATGAACACTGAAGCTTTCTTT. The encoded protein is CAWSTPQSGVGMNTEAFF.

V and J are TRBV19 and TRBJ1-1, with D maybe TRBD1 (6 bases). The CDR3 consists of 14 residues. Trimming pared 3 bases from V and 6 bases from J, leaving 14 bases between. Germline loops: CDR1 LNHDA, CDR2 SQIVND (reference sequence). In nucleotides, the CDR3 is TGTGCCAGTAGTATCAGGGGCCCCATGGCTGAAGCTTTCTTT. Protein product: CASSIRGPMAEAFF.

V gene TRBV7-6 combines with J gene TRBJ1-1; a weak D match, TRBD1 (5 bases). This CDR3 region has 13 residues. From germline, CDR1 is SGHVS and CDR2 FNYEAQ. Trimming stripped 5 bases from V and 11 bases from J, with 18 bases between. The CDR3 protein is CASSPGGGQRAFF. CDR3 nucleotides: TGTGCCAGCAGCCCGGGGGGTGGGCAGAGGGCTTTCTTT.

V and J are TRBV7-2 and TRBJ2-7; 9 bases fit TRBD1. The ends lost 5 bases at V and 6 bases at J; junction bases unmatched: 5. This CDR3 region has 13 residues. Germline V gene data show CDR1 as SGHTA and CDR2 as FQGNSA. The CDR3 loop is CASSPRTGVEQYF. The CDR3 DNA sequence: TGTGCCAGCAGCCCTCGGACAGGGGTCGAGCAGTACTTC.

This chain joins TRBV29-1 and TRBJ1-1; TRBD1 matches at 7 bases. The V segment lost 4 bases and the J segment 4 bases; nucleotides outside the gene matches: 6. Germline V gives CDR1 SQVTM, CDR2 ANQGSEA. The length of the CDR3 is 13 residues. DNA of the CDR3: TGCAGCGTTGGGATCAGGGGGAGCACTGAAGCTTTCTTT. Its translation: CSVGIRGSTEAFF.

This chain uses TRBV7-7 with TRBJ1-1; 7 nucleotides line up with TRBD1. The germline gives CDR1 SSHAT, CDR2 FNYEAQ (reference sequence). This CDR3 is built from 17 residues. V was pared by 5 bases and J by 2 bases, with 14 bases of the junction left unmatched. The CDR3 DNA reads TGTGCCAGCAGCCCCTTTGAGGCAGGGGGTAGAAACACTGAAGCTTTCTTT. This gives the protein CASSPFEAGGRNTEAFF. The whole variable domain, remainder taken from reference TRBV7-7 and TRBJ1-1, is GAGVSQSPRYKVTKRGQDVTLRCDPISSHATLYWYQQALGQGPEFLTYFNYEAQPDKSGLPSDRFSAERPEGSISTLTIQRTEQRDSAMYRCASSPFEAGGRNTEAFFGQGTRLTVV.

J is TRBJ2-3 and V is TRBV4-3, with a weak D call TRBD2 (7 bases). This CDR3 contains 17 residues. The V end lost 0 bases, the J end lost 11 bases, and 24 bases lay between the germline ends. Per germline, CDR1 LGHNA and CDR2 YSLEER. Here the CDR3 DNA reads TGCGCCAGCAGCCAAGATAGGAGGGGGGGGTTTCGTGTATGGCAGTATTTT. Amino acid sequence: CASSQDRRGGFRVWQYF.